This T cell receptor beta chain was captured by sequencing in a study of identical twins. Study-level results: Analyses of zero insertions could be partly confounded by invariant MAIT and iNKT cells. The analysis was cross-sectional rather than longitudinal within donors.

MiXCR was run by TCRdb on the 5' RACE reads, yielding one entry per CDR3 protein. In the table there are about 470,000 distinct CDR3 sequences, roughly a quarter of which are singletons. The CDR3 has 16 amino acids. V lost 1 base and J lost 3, with 13 bases in between. This clonotype was observed at least ten times. No antigen is known for it. Healthy Caucasians supplied all donations. The same sample was also used in a study of T cells expressing NK-cell markers.

Sequencing was carried out using CD4+ T cells sorted from blood. V usage is TRBV12-3 or TRBV12-4 and J usage is TRBJ1-5, with D possibly TRBD1 on 5 matching bases. The source is a woman younger than 35 in good health. CDR3 residues: CASSLVQGAYNQPQHF. DNA for the CDR3: TGTGCCAGCAGTTTAGTTCAGGGAGCTTACAATCAGCCCCAGCATTTT.